The 2 T cell receptor beta chains in this list originate from one sample, sequenced in a study of blood T cell repertoires in COVID-19. Some clones are missing from TCRdb's copy, which holds only in-frame ones; the method was immunoSEQ multiplex PCR. The table has 120,000 to 150,000 clones, more than 75% seen once; the top ten hold approximately 6.1%. The sequencing sample was made of peripheral blood. These receptors all stem from a man older than 75 with acute or convalescent COVID-19.

V usage is TRBV7-2 and J usage is TRBJ1-1; possible D gene TRBD1, 5 bases. The V gene's germline CDR1 is SGHTA and CDR2 FQGNSA. The CDR3 runs to 14 residues. Deletions cut 4 bases from V and 4 bases from J, with 13 bases between. The CDR3 sequence: CASSSVGGGTEAFF. The DNA for the CDR3 is TGTGCCAGCAGCTCCGTGGGGGGGGGCACTGAAGCTTTCTTT.

The chain combines TRBV7-8 with TRBJ2-2, with a tentative D call TRBD2 (6 bases). The CDR3 is 16 residues long. Trimming pared 2 bases from V and 1 base from J, leaving 11 bases between. The V gene's germline CDR1 is SGHVS and CDR2 FQNEAQ. The DNA for the CDR3 is TGTGCCAGCAGCTTATACGGGACTTGGAACACCGGGGAGCTGTTTTTT. Residues: CASSLYGTWNTGELFF.